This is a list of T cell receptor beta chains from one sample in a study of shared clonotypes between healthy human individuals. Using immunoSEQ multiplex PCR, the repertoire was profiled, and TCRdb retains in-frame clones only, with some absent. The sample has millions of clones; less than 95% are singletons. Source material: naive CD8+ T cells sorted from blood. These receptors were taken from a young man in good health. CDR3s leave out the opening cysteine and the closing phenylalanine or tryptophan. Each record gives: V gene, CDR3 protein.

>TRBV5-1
ASSFRGEDYEQY
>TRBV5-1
ASSLEASGGASSYEQY
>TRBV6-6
ASSFQDGVGDGYT
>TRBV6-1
ASSEWVYNEGEQY
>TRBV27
ASSPGLAGNEQF
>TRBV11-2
ASRATQGPDFSYEQY
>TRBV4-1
ASSDITDTQY
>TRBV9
ASSAPIAGVNGYHNEQF
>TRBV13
ASTPGGTEAF
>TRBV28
ASSFIRRGQETQY
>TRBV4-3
ASSQGQREGETQY
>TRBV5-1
ASSLVGGDYEQY
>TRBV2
ASTPEGQETQY
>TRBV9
ASSVDLGVSEAF
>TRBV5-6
ASSLEDLTDTQY
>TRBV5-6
ASSLGDTEETQY
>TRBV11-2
ASSLPTGGWETQY
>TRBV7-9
ASSLGTDTQY
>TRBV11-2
ASSFPRQGSTDTQY
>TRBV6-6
ASSYSQGNNEQF
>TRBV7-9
ASSPPLAGGFHEQY
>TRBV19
ASSMWAQGEQY
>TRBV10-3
AISESGNSYNEQF
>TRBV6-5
ASRAGRGTEAF
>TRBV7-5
ARSLAARGRNQPQH
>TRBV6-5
ASTYWQGNEKLF
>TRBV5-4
ASSLAGERTGELF
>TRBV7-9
ASSFQGLETQY
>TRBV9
ASSAATATNTGELF
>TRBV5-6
ASSGEGAYEQY
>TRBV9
ASSVVPSGIYEQY
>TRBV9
ASSVGTANNSPLH
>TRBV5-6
ASSRGLVEGSSYEQY
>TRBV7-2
ASSLSRTREQY
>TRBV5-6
ASSPYSWGFADTQY
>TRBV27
ACSAVVSGGEQY